This passage covers 13 T cell receptor beta chains from one sample sequenced in a study of neurological immune-mediated disorders (dated by TCRdb to between 2018 and 2020). Library preparation used 5' RACE. Sequencing instrument: Illumina HiSeq 2500. The raw public data were reprocessed by TCRdb itself: fastp quality trimming at Q25, MiXCR clonotype calling, in-frame beta chains only. Each entry is one CDR3 protein sequence, shown with its most common DNA and genes. Counted in this sample were about 46,000 distinct CDR3 sequences; roughly 4% of them appeared once. The top ten clones comprise around 5% of the sample. The sequenced sample was PBMCs. The receptors here all came from a woman aged 60-75 years with multiple sclerosis.

The table lists this clonotype with many counts. Here the CDR3 DNA reads TGCAGTGTCGGACAGGGGGTTAGCTATGGCTACACCTTC. Protein: CSVGQGVSYGYTF. This sequence joins TRBV20-1 and TRBJ1-2; 10 nucleotides line up with TRBD1. J lost 4 bases, V lost 7 bases, and 6 bases had no gene match. Germline assignment: CDR1 DFQATT and CDR2 SNEGSKA (reference sequence). The CDR3 spans 13 residues.

This clonotype was seen at least ten times. The chain uses TRBV10-3 and TRBJ1-1; D ambiguous. This CDR3 is built from 16 residues. Germline V gene lookup returns CDR1 ENHRY and CDR2 SYGVKD. V dropped 5 bases and J dropped 3 bases, with 19 bases sitting between them. CDR3 amino acids: CAISKTDIGADTEAFF. DNA of the CDR3: TGTGCCATCAGTAAAACCGACATCGGCGCCGACACTGAAGCTTTCTTT.

This clonotype was observed at least ten times. V and J are TRBV4-1 and TRBJ1-4; 7 positions agree with TRBD1. The CDR3 length is 15 residues. V lost 1 base and J lost 4; bases outside the gene matches: 3. Germline CDR1 is MGHRA and CDR2 is YSYEKL. The CDR3 nucleotides are TGCGCCAGCAGCCAAGGGACAGGACATAATGAAAAACTGTTTTTT. This sequence encodes CASSQGTGHNEKLFF.

This clonotype was counted a few times. This chain uses TRBV19 with TRBJ2-1, with D unclear. The CDR3 contains 13 residues. The V end was cut by 7 bases, the J end by 7 bases, with 14 bases between. Germline V CDR1 and CDR2: LNHDA, SQIVND (reference sequence). As DNA, the CDR3 is TGTGCCAGTACCCCCCACATGAGAAATGAGCAGTTCTTC. Encoded protein: CASTPHMRNEQFF.

This clonotype was found a few times. The chain links TRBV7-2 to TRBJ1-2; D may be TRBD1 (6 bases). V was trimmed by 5 bases and J by 6 bases, leaving 13 bases between them. Germline V gene sequence: CDR1 SGHTA, CDR2 FQGNSA. The CDR3 totals 13 residues. The CDR3 reads CASSPLRGDGYTF. CDR3 nucleotides: TGTGCCAGCAGCCCCTTGAGGGGGGATGGCTACACCTTC.

This clonotype was counted between two and nine times. V usage is TRBV5-1 and J usage is TRBJ2-7, with D tentatively TRBD1 or TRBD2 (5 bases each). CDR3 length: 16 residues. The ends were cut back, 5 bases at V and 2 bases at J, with 20 bases in the middle. CDR1 SGHRS and CDR2 YFSETQ come from the germline V gene. The CDR3 DNA follows: TGCGCCAGCAGACTTGCCGGGACCCTGAGCGCCTACGAGCAGTACTTC. As protein: CASRLAGTLSAYEQYF.

This clonotype has ten or more counts. The chain combines TRBV20-1 with TRBJ2-3, with 7 bases matching TRBD2. This CDR3 is 13 amino acids long. Germline V lookup: CDR1 DFQATT, CDR2 SNEGSKA (reference sequence). V trimming: 6 bases; J trimming: 6 bases; junction bases outside the gene matches: 9. The CDR3 sequence: CSASDDSGDTQYF. The CDR3 DNA is TGCAGTGCGTCCGATGATAGCGGGGATACGCAGTATTTT.

The CDR3 reads CSVGWGAMRPQHF. For the CDR3, the DNA is TGCAGCGTGGGTTGGGGTGCAATGAGACCCCAGCATTTT. V usage is TRBV29-1 and J usage is TRBJ1-5; D is unresolved. CDR1 SQVTM and CDR2 ANQGSEA come from the germline V gene. The CDR3 extends over 13 amino acids. The V and J ends lost 6 bases and 10 bases respectively, with 19 bases between them.

Ten or more counts support this clonotype. The rearrangement links TRBV5-1 to TRBJ2-5, with 11 nucleotides matching TRBD2. The ends lost 4 bases at V and 5 bases at J; junction bases unmatched: 4. Germline CDR1 and CDR2: SGHRS and YFSETQ. CDR3 length: 14 residues. CDR3 coding DNA: TGCGCCAGCAGCCCGGGACTAGCGGCCGAGACCCAGTACTTC. This translates into CASSPGLAAETQYF.

The J gene is TRBJ2-5, the V gene TRBV28; maybe TRBD2 (5 bases). The CDR3 length is 13 residues. Trimming took off 6 bases at V and 0 bases at J, with 8 bases between the two ends. Per germline, CDR1 MDHEN and CDR2 SYDVKM. CDR3 sequence: CASSPGDQETQYF. DNA of the CDR3: TGTGCCAGCAGCCCCGGGGACCAAGAGACCCAGTACTTC.

This clonotype came up many times. The rearrangement joins TRBV20-1 to TRBJ2-7; weak D call: TRBD1 (5 bases). V shed 0 bases and J shed 0 bases, with 12 bases lying between them. Per germline, CDR1 DFQATT and CDR2 SNEGSKA (reference sequence). This CDR3 spans 15 amino acids. The CDR3 bases are TGCAGTGCTAGAGAGAATAGGGGCAGCTCCTACGAGCAGTACTTC. Residues: CSARENRGSSYEQYF.

Many counts were recorded for this clonotype. V is TRBV4-1 and J is TRBJ2-1; 11 nucleotides match TRBD2. Trimming removed 0 bases from V and 9 bases from J; junction bases left unmatched: 7. Per the germline V gene, CDR1 is MGHRA and CDR2 is YSYEKL. There are 16 residues in the CDR3. CDR3 region: CASSQDRASGRFEQFF. The CDR3 nucleotides are TGCGCCAGCAGCCAAGATAGGGCTAGCGGGAGGTTTGAGCAGTTCTTC.

This clonotype was detected many times. The V and J genes are TRBV6-4 and TRBJ2-2; D is unresolved. Germline V gene data show CDR1 as MRHNA and CDR2 as SNTAGT. This CDR3 is built from 14 residues. Trimming shortened V by 5 bases and J by 2 bases, and 9 bases separated the two germline ends. CDR3 sequence: CASSQLFNTGELFF. CDR3 nucleotides: TGTGCCAGCAGTCAACTATTCAACACCGGGGAGCTGTTTTTT.